These 31 T cell receptor beta chains were all obtained from the same sample, sequenced in a study of blood T cell repertoires in COVID-19. The table came from immunoSEQ multiplex PCR; TCRdb's copy has only in-frame clones and leaves some out. The data contain under 200,000 clones, roughly 90% of them singletons. What was sequenced was peripheral blood. The receptors were sampled from a young man with active or convalescent COVID-19.

The chain has TRBV5-1 and TRBJ2-3, with 11 bases lining up with TRBD1. CDR3 length equals 14 residues. V shed 5 bases, J shed 4 bases, and the junction held 3 bases outside the gene matches. CDR1 is SGHRS and CDR2 is YFSETQ in the germline V gene. The CDR3 here is CASRQGQGADTQYF. The DNA of the CDR3 is TGCGCCAGCAGACAGGGACAGGGGGCAGATACGCAGTATTTT.

The CDR3 DNA is TGTGCCTGGGCCAGGACAGCTGGAAACACCATATATTTT. As protein: CAWARTAGNTIYF. This sequence joins TRBV30 and TRBJ1-3, with a tentative D call TRBD1 (6 bases). Germline values: CDR1 GTSNPN, CDR2 SVGIG (reference sequence). V lost 5 bases and J lost 2, with 10 bases in between. The CDR3 length is 13 residues.

J is TRBJ2-5 and V is TRBV11-2, with TRBD2 matching 11 bases. The CDR3 has 15 amino acids. After removal of 3 bases from V and 5 bases from J, the junction contained 5 bases not matched to a gene. CDR1 and CDR2 (germline): SGHAT, FQNNGV. The CDR3 loop reads CASSLGLAERETQYF. For the CDR3, the DNA is TGTGCCAGCAGCTTGGGACTAGCGGAACGGGAGACCCAGTACTTC.

This rearrangement joins TRBV29-1 to TRBJ2-2, with a weak D call TRBD2 (6 bases). Germline CDR1 is SQVTM and CDR2 is ANQGSEA. Trimming removed 4 bases from V and 5 bases from J, with 8 bases in between. The CDR3 contains 12 residues. CDR3 residues: CSVVEGTGELFF. CDR3 sequence (DNA): TGCAGCGTTGTGGAGGGGACCGGGGAGCTGTTTTTT.

This chain links TRBV13 with TRBJ2-7, with a tentative D call TRBD2 (6 bases). The V end lost 5 bases, the J end lost 7 bases, and 15 bases lay between the germline ends. CDR3 length: 13 residues. Per the germline V gene, CDR1 is PRHDT and CDR2 is FYEKMQ (reference sequence). The CDR3 is CASSPRGGREQYF. The CDR3 region has the DNA TGTGCCAGCAGCCCCCGTGGAGGGCGGGAGCAGTACTTC.

The genes are TRBV28 and TRBJ1-4; D gene ambiguous. Trimming cost V 9 bases and J 0 bases, with 8 bases left between them. The CDR3 loop spans 13 amino acids. Germline-derived CDR1 and CDR2 are MDHEN and SYDVKM. CDR3 bases: TGTGCCAGTAGAGGAGCAACTAATGAAAAACTGTTTTTT. Residues: CASRGATNEKLFF.

The CDR3 here is CASSPGTYNSPLHF. DNA for the CDR3: TGTGCCAGCAGCCCGGGGACCTATAATTCACCCCTCCACTTT. The V and J genes are TRBV7-9 and TRBJ1-6; D is uncertain. CDR1 is SEHNR and CDR2 is FQNEAQ in the germline V gene (reference sequence). The CDR3 is 14 amino acids. Trimming left V 5 bases short and J 2 bases short, with 7 bases between.

The chain uses TRBV5-1 and TRBJ2-3, with TRBD2 as a possible D gene (5 bases). CDR3 length equals 14 residues. The germline gives CDR1 SGHRS, CDR2 YFSETQ. The germline V and J ends were trimmed by 5 bases and 4 bases, with 14 bases remaining between them. Here the CDR3 reads CASREVVSADTQYF. CDR3 bases: TGCGCCAGCAGGGAGGTCGTTAGTGCAGATACGCAGTATTTT.

The rearrangement joins TRBV7-2 to TRBJ1-2; no definite D call. Trimming removed 1 base at V and 4 bases at J, with 10 bases between. Germline values: CDR1 SGHTA, CDR2 FQGNSA. The CDR3 consists of 14 residues. The CDR3 loop is CASSLGVLGYGYTF. The CDR3 DNA reads TGTGCCAGCAGCTTAGGAGTTCTTGGCTATGGCTACACCTTC.

The V gene is TRBV10-3, the J gene TRBJ1-2; 11 bases are a match to TRBD1. CDR1 is ENHRY and CDR2 is SYGVKD in the germline V gene. V lost 11 bases to trimming and J lost 4 bases; unmatched junction nucleotides: 18. The CDR3 covers 17 residues. The CDR3 sequence: CAVGNGQGANSPYGYTF. The CDR3 nucleotides read TGTGCCGTGGGCAACGGACAGGGGGCGAATTCTCCCTATGGCTACACCTTC.

This clone was counted once. The CDR3: CATGGTGETQYF. The CDR3, as DNA: TGTGCCACCGGGGGGACCGGGGAGACCCAGTACTTC. V and J are TRBV24-1 and TRBJ2-5, with D maybe TRBD2 (6 bases). Trimming stripped 9 bases from V and 5 bases from J, with 12 bases between. This CDR3 has 12 residues. Germline V CDR1 and CDR2: KGHDR, SFDVKD.

The rearrangement uses TRBV7-9 and TRBJ1-2; 7 nucleotides match TRBD1. Trimming removed 6 bases from V and 8 bases from J; junction bases left unmatched: 18. The CDR3 length is 16 residues. The germline CDR1 and CDR2 sequences are SEHNR and FQNEAQ (reference sequence). The CDR3 DNA is TGTGCCAGCAGGGAGGGGGCGAGAAGACCAGGGGCAGGCTACACCTTC. It yields the protein CASREGARRPGAGYTF.

The genes are TRBV5-1 and TRBJ2-3; D is possibly TRBD1 (5 bases). Germline loops: CDR1 SGHRS, CDR2 YFSETQ. V was pared by 5 bases and J by 4 bases, with 17 bases between. This CDR3 is built from 15 residues. CDR3 residues: CASSSDLGVADTQYF. CDR3 nucleotide sequence: TGCGCCAGCAGTTCCGACCTAGGGGTCGCAGATACGCAGTATTTT. Full variable domain (missing parts from reference TRBV5-1 and TRBJ2-3): KAGVTQTPRYLIKTRGQQVTLSCSPISGHRSVSWYQQTPGQGLQFLFEYFSETQRNKGNFPGRFSGRQFSNSRSEMNVSTLELGDSALYLCASSSDLGVADTQYFGPGTRLTVL.

The chain links TRBV5-1 to TRBJ2-1; 15 bases line up with TRBD2. Germline V lookup: CDR1 SGHRS, CDR2 YFSETQ. This CDR3 has 15 residues. The J segment lost 9 bases and the V segment lost 1 base, leaving 2 bases of the junction unmatched. The DNA for the CDR3 is TGCGCCAGCAGCTTGTGGACTAGCGGGGGGGCTGAGCAGTTCTTC. The encoded protein is CASSLWTSGGAEQFF.

This clone was found once. The chain couples TRBV9 to TRBJ1-2; 10 positions match TRBD1. Germline values: CDR1 SGDLS, CDR2 YYNGEE. The V segment lost 4 bases and the J segment 7 bases; nucleotides outside the gene matches: 7. This CDR3 has 14 amino acids. The CDR3: CASSIRDRGSGYTF. The CDR3 DNA reads as TGTGCCAGCAGCATCCGGGACAGGGGTAGTGGCTACACCTTC. The variable domain in full, with the rest retrieved from reference TRBV9 and TRBJ1-2, is DSGVTQTPKHLITATGQRVTLRCSPRSGDLSVYWYQQSLDQGLQFLIQYYNGEERAKGNILERFSAQQFPDLHSELNLSSLELGDSALYFCASSIRDRGSGYTFGSGTRLTVV.

This chain links TRBV7-9 with TRBJ1-1, with D hard to call. Germline CDR1 is SEHNR and CDR2 is FQNEAQ (reference sequence). Trimming cost V 0 bases and J 0 bases, with 14 bases left between them. This CDR3 contains 17 residues. This chain's CDR3 is CASSLAVTDLMNTEAFF. DNA for the CDR3: TGTGCCAGCAGCTTAGCGGTTACAGACCTTATGAACACTGAAGCTTTCTTT.

The chain uses TRBV5-5 and TRBJ1-5; D may be TRBD1 (6 bases). V was trimmed by 0 bases and J by 6 bases, leaving 16 bases between them. Germline V gene data show CDR1 as SGHKS and CDR2 as YYEKEE (reference sequence). This CDR3 has 16 residues. The CDR3 DNA is TGTGCCAGCAGCTTGGGGGGGGGCCTCGGCGGTCAGCCCCAGCATTTT. It is translated as CASSLGGGLGGQPQHF.

In this sample, this clone turned up once. The rearrangement joins TRBV28 to TRBJ1-2, with 10 bases matching TRBD1. Germline assignment: CDR1 MDHEN and CDR2 SYDVKM. J gave up 3 bases and V 5 bases, and 6 bases lay outside the gene matches. The CDR3 is made up of 15 amino acids. The CDR3 nucleotides read TGTGCCAGCAGTCCCCGGGACAGGGGAGACTATGGCTACACCTTC. It codes for CASSPRDRGDYGYTF.

The CDR3 nucleotides read TGTGCCAGGTGGGAGCTAGCGGGAAAGGAGACCCAGTACTTC. As protein: CARWELAGKETQYF. The genes are TRBV6-5 and TRBJ2-5, with TRBD2 matching 9 bases. The V segment lost 9 bases and the J segment 5 bases; nucleotides outside the gene matches: 10. The CDR3 has 14 amino acids. Germline-derived CDR1 and CDR2 are MNHEY and SVGAGI.

This clone has ten or more counts. Here the CDR3 reads CASSLAGNPTDTQYF. CDR3 bases: TGTGCCAGCAGCTTAGCGGGTAACCCCACAGATACGCAGTATTTT. The V gene is TRBV27, the J gene TRBJ2-3; 7 bases agree with TRBD2. The CDR3 has 15 amino acids. V gave up 6 bases and J gave up 2 bases; unmatched junction bases: 8. Germline CDR1 is MNHEY and CDR2 is SMNVEV (reference sequence).

The J gene is TRBJ2-1, the V gene TRBV4-2, with 8 bases fitting TRBD2. This CDR3 contains 14 residues. V gave up 1 base and J gave up 11 bases; unmatched junction bases: 7. The germline gives CDR1 LGHNA, CDR2 YNFKEQ. The CDR3 DNA reads TGTGCCAGCAGCCAAGTCGCGGGAGGTAGAAAGCAGTTCTTC. Residues: CASSQVAGGRKQFF.

In its sample, this clone was seen a few times. This rearrangement joins TRBV27 to TRBJ2-3; TRBD2 matches 10 bases. Germline V lookup: CDR1 MNHEY, CDR2 SMNVEV (reference sequence). The V gene end was trimmed by 5 bases and the J gene end by 3 bases; junction bases not matched to a gene: 5. The CDR3 spans 15 residues. The CDR3 DNA reads as TGTGCCAGCAGTGTCGGGACTAGCGAAACAGATACGCAGTATTTT. This sequence encodes CASSVGTSETDTQYF.

This clone showed up just a few times. The J gene is TRBJ1-2, the V gene TRBV6-5; no reliable D call. This CDR3 region has 14 residues. Germline CDR1 reads MNHEY; CDR2 reads SVGAGI. The V gene lost 1 base and the J gene lost 5 bases, with 11 bases spanning the gap. This CDR3 reads CASSYLGPGYGYTF. The DNA for the CDR3 is TGTGCCAGCAGTTACTTGGGCCCGGGGTATGGCTACACCTTC.

The chain is built from TRBV30 and TRBJ1-5; no clear D. This CDR3 has 13 residues. The germline V gene has CDR1 GTSNPN and CDR2 SVGIG (reference sequence). The germline V and J ends were trimmed by 3 bases and 9 bases, with 15 bases remaining between them. The CDR3: CAWSPGLVAPQHF. The CDR3 DNA reads TGTGCCTGGAGCCCAGGTCTTGTGGCGCCCCAGCATTTT.

To note about this clone: Other DNA variants within this sample encode the same CDR3. This chain uses TRBV29-1 with TRBJ1-1, with 11 bases identical to TRBD1. The germline V gene encodes CDR1 SQVTM and CDR2 ANQGSEA. The junction had 2 bases not matched to a gene; V was cut back by 7 bases and J by 4 bases. CDR3 length: 12 residues. The CDR3 DNA reads TGCAGCGCAGGGACAGGGGGCACTGAAGCTTTCTTT. Its translation is CSAGTGGTEAFF.

The chain combines TRBV30 with TRBJ1-2; no clear D gene. Germline V lookup: CDR1 GTSNPN, CDR2 SVGIG (reference sequence). Trimming shortened V by 0 bases and J by 0 bases, and 8 bases separated the two germline ends. The CDR3 sequence is 14 residues long. The DNA of the CDR3 is TGTGCCTGGAGTGTAAGCCTAACTAACTATGGCTACACCTTC. This translates into CAWSVSLTNYGYTF.

In its sample, this clone was seen once. The chain joins TRBV4-3 to TRBJ2-1, with D unresolved. This CDR3 has 14 amino acids. Trimming shortened V by 0 bases and J by 5 bases, and 8 bases separated the two germline ends. Germline loops: CDR1 LGHNA, CDR2 YSLEER. CDR3 region: CASSQDSHNNEQFF. DNA for the CDR3: TGCGCCAGCAGCCAAGATTCACATAACAATGAGCAGTTCTTC.

The V gene is TRBV4-1, the J gene TRBJ2-2, with D unresolved. The CDR3 totals 14 residues. Germline CDR1 is MGHRA and CDR2 is YSYEKL. V gave up 1 base and J gave up 10 bases, with 13 bases separating them. DNA of the CDR3: TGCGCCAGCAGCCAAGTTCTGGCGGTGGAGGAGCTGTTTTTT. The encoded protein is CASSQVLAVEELFF.

This chain joins TRBV19 and TRBJ1-4; possibly TRBD1 for D (6 bases). The CDR3 is 15 amino acids. In germline, CDR1 is LNHDA, CDR2 SQIVND (reference sequence). V dropped 2 bases and J dropped 3 bases, with 10 bases sitting between them. This chain's CDR3 is CASSIRTASNEKLFF. CDR3 DNA sequence: TGTGCCAGTAGTATACGGACAGCATCTAATGAAAAACTGTTTTTT.

This clone showed up just a few times. The rearrangement uses TRBV3-1 (or the pseudogene TRBV3-2) and TRBJ1-5; D may be TRBD1 (6 bases). Germline CDR1 is LGHDT and CDR2 is YNNKEL (reference sequence). This CDR3 region has 14 residues. Trimming took off 5 bases at V and 3 bases at J, with 11 bases between the two ends. The CDR3 nucleotides are TGTGCCAGCAGCTTAAGACAGGTCAATCAGCCCCAGCATTTT. Amino acid sequence: CASSLRQVNQPQHF.

The chain employs TRBV9 and TRBJ2-2; TRBD2 aligns across 15 bases. The V gene's germline CDR1 is SGDLS and CDR2 YYNGEE. The CDR3 runs to 16 residues. V lost 4 bases to trimming and J lost 7 bases; unmatched junction nucleotides: 5. CDR3 bases: TGTGCCAGCAGCCCGGGACTAGCGGGGGGCATCGGGGAGCTGTTTTTT. This sequence encodes CASSPGLAGGIGELFF.